A single sample is the source of the 28 T cell receptor beta chains below, sequenced in a study of shared clonotypes between healthy human individuals. TCRdb's table, derived via immunoSEQ multiplex PCR, lists solely in-frame clones and lacks some. The data show hundreds of thousands of clones, about two thirds seen once. Input material: memory CD4+ T cells sorted from blood. Subset denoted: CD45RA-negative fraction. The receptors were sampled from a woman aged 25 to 45 in good health.

V is TRBV6-5 and J is TRBJ1-5; TRBD1 matches at 7 bases. The trim removed 6 bases at V and 6 bases at J, leaving 11 bases unmatched. In germline, CDR1 is MNHEY, CDR2 SVGAGI. This CDR3 is built from 15 residues. DNA for the CDR3: TGTGCCAGCAGCCACTCAGGGGGGGCGGTTCAGCCCCAGCATTTT. Its translation is CASSHSGGAVQPQHF.

The CDR3 DNA reads TGTGCCAGCAGTTCCCACAGGGATAGCACAGATACGCAGTATTTT. It encodes CASSSHRDSTDTQYF. The chain uses TRBV6-5 and TRBJ2-3; a weak D match, TRBD1 (6 bases). Germline V gene sequence: CDR1 MNHEY, CDR2 SVGAGI. The CDR3 consists of 15 residues. Trimming removed 4 bases at V and 0 bases at J, with 11 bases between.

The chain employs TRBV28 and TRBJ1-2; 9 nucleotides line up with TRBD1. Germline V gene sequence: CDR1 MDHEN, CDR2 SYDVKM. J lost 4 bases, V lost 1 base, and 4 bases had no gene match. CDR3 size: 15 residues. The CDR3 loop reads CASSLLTGGGYGYTF. The CDR3 bases are TGTGCCAGCAGTTTATTGACAGGGGGTGGCTATGGCTACACCTTC.

This chain's CDR3 is CASSDRTSGRDYEQYF. CDR3 nucleotides: TGTGCCAGCTCAGACAGGACTAGCGGGAGGGATTACGAGCAGTACTTC. This chain joins TRBV18 and TRBJ2-5, with 15 positions matching TRBD2. Near its end, the DNA agrees better with TRBJ2-7, so the J call may be wrong. Per the germline V gene, CDR1 is KGHSH and CDR2 is LQKENI. This CDR3 has 16 residues.

V is TRBV7-9 and J is TRBJ1-1; 10 bases are shared with TRBD1. CDR1 and CDR2 (germline): SEHNR, FQNEAQ (reference sequence). The V and J ends lost 3 bases and 3 bases, in that order; junction bases with no gene match: 4. The CDR3 has 15 amino acids. The CDR3 reads CASSLRGTGDTEAFF. CDR3 nucleotides: TGTGCCAGCAGCTTGAGAGGGACAGGGGACACTGAAGCTTTCTTT.

The chain joins TRBV5-4 to TRBJ2-3; no reliable D call. The CDR3 covers 11 residues. The germline CDR1 and CDR2 sequences are SGHNT and YYREEE (reference sequence). V was shortened by 4 bases and J by 4 bases, with 4 bases between the two germline ends. This CDR3 is CASSLSDTQYF. The CDR3 DNA follows: TGTGCCAGCAGCCTCTCAGATACGCAGTATTTT.

The chain is built from TRBV28 and TRBJ2-7, with 7 bases that match TRBD1. V shed 6 bases, J shed 6 bases, and the junction held 2 bases outside the gene matches. CDR1 MDHEN and CDR2 SYDVKM come from the germline V gene. The CDR3 is 11 amino acids. CDR3 DNA: TGTGCCAGCAGACACAGGGGCGAGCAGTACTTC. Protein sequence: CASRHRGEQYF.

A single count supports this clone. The chain uses TRBV19 and TRBJ1-5; a possible D gene is TRBD1 (5 bases). Germline CDR1 is LNHDA and CDR2 is SQIVND (reference sequence). V shed 6 bases and J shed 9 bases, with 12 bases lying between them. The CDR3 runs 12 residues. DNA for the CDR3: TGTGCCAGTAGGGGCTGGGACGGGCCCCAGCATTTT. The encoded protein is CASRGWDGPQHF.

The genes are TRBV27 and TRBJ2-7, with 8 bases fitting TRBD1. V was clipped by 6 bases and J by 2 bases; unmatched bases: 9. This CDR3 contains 15 residues. The germline V gene encodes CDR1 MNHEY and CDR2 SMNVEV (reference sequence). In nucleotides, the CDR3 is TGTGCCAGCAGGACGCCCAACAGGGGGACCTACGAGCAGTACTTC. Translation: CASRTPNRGTYEQYF.

In its sample, this clone was seen a few times. The gene calls are TRBV5-1 and TRBJ1-4; TRBD1 agrees at 8 bases. The germline gives CDR1 SGHRS, CDR2 YFSETQ. The ends lost 4 bases at V and 2 bases at J; junction bases unmatched: 7. The CDR3 is 16 residues long. CDR3 loop: CASSPGQVGTNEKLFF. The CDR3 nucleotides are TGCGCCAGCAGCCCGGGACAGGTGGGGACTAATGAAAAACTGTTTTTT.

The genes are TRBV21-1 and TRBJ1-5; the D call TRBD1 from the table was never checked on the DNA. TRBV21-1 is tagged as a pseudogene. The CDR3 has 13 residues. In nucleotides, the CDR3 is TGTGCCAGCAGCGAAACAGGGTATCAGCCCCAGCATTTT. Amino acids: CASSETGYQPQHF.

The J gene is TRBJ2-1, the V gene TRBV6-6; 7 bases line up with TRBD2. CDR3 length equals 14 residues. Germline assignment: CDR1 MNHNY and CDR2 SVGAGI (reference sequence). V shed 8 bases and J 6 bases; nucleotides not matched to a gene: 10. CDR3 in amino acids: CASAGAGEGNEQFF. CDR3 sequence (DNA): TGTGCCAGCGCTGGGGCGGGAGAAGGCAATGAGCAGTTCTTC.

J is TRBJ2-1 and V is TRBV7-2, with 14 bases lining up with TRBD2. The CDR3 spans 17 residues. Germline trimming cut 1 base from V and 7 bases from J; bases unmatched to any gene: 6. Germline V CDR1 and CDR2: SGHTA, FQGNSA. The CDR3 sequence is CASSLVGGTSGSNEQFF. The CDR3 DNA is TGTGCCAGCAGCTTAGTAGGGGGGACTAGCGGGAGTAATGAGCAGTTCTTC.

The J gene is TRBJ1-5, the V gene TRBV28, with D unclear. Germline CDR1 and CDR2: MDHEN and SYDVKM. The CDR3 loop spans 15 amino acids. Trimming cost V 7 bases and J 0 bases, with 13 bases left between them. This chain's CDR3 is CASTPPRSSNQPQHF. The DNA of the CDR3 is TGTGCCAGCACCCCCCCACGGTCTAGCAATCAGCCCCAGCATTTT. Combining the CDR3 with reference TRBV28 and TRBJ1-5 gives the whole variable domain DVKVTQSSRYLVKRTGEKVFLECVQDMDHENMFWYRQDPGLGLRLIYFSYDVKMKEKGDIPEGYSVSREKKERFSLILESASTNQTSMYLCASTPPRSSNQPQHFGDGTRLSIL.

The genes are TRBV7-9 and TRBJ2-1, with TRBD2 matching over 12 bases. The germline gives CDR1 SEHNR, CDR2 FQNEAQ (reference sequence). CDR3 length equals 15 residues. With V trimmed by 4 bases and J by 8 bases, 6 bases remained unmatched. CDR3 region: CASSSGLAGRYEQFF. CDR3 coding DNA: TGTGCCAGCAGCTCAGGACTAGCGGGACGCTATGAGCAGTTCTTC. The variable domain in full, completed from reference TRBV7-9 and TRBJ2-1, reads DTGVSQNPRHKITKRGQNVTFRCDPISEHNRLYWYRQTLGQGPEFLTYFQNEAQLEKSRLLSDRFSAERPKGSFSTLEIQRTEQGDSAMYLCASSSGLAGRYEQFFGPGTRLTVL.

The chain carries TRBV28 and TRBJ2-7; 7 bases are shared with TRBD2. Germline lookup yields CDR1 MDHEN and CDR2 SYDVKM. This CDR3 contains 14 residues. V lost 7 bases, J lost 2 bases, and 8 bases stayed unmatched. The CDR3 protein is CASNLAARAYEQYF. Written as DNA, the CDR3 is TGTGCCAGCAACCTAGCGGCCAGAGCCTACGAGCAGTACTTC.

There are a few counts of this clone. The chain recombines TRBV18 with TRBJ2-3; 7 positions agree with TRBD2. Trimming cost V 1 base and J 2 bases; bases outside gene matches: 6. The germline CDR1 and CDR2 sequences are KGHSH and LQKENI. This CDR3 is built from 16 residues. Here the CDR3 reads CASSPRASGYTDTQYF. CDR3 sequence (DNA): TGTGCCAGCTCACCACGGGCTAGCGGCTACACAGATACGCAGTATTTT. Drawing the rest from reference TRBV18 and TRBJ2-3, the complete variable domain is NAGVMQNPRHLVRRRGQEARLRCSPMKGHSHVYWYRQLPEEGLKFMVYLQKENIIDESGMPKERFSAEFPKEGPSILRIQQVVRGDSAAYFCASSPRASGYTDTQYFGPGTRLTVL.

This clone occurred many times. The sample holds other DNA sequences that translate to the same CDR3. V and J are TRBV9 and TRBJ2-2; maybe TRBD1 (6 bases). Germline CDR1 and CDR2: SGDLS and YYNGEE. There are 13 residues in the CDR3. The V end was cut by 2 bases, the J end by 5 bases, with 7 bases between. The CDR3 here is CASSVQGTGELFF. The CDR3 coding sequence is TGTGCCAGCAGCGTCCAGGGGACCGGGGAGCTGTTTTTT.

The chain combines TRBV7-2 with TRBJ2-1; 11 nucleotides agree with TRBD2. The V gene end was trimmed by 5 bases and the J gene end by 4 bases; junction bases not matched to a gene: 7. The CDR3 is 16 amino acids. Germline assignment: CDR1 SGHTA and CDR2 FQGNSA. In DNA, the CDR3 is TGTGCCAGCAGCCCCTCGGGACTAGCGGCTTACAATGAGCAGTTCTTC. Protein product: CASSPSGLAAYNEQFF.

In this sample, this clone turned up a few times. The gene calls are TRBV15 and TRBJ2-3; TRBD2 might be the D (5 bases). The CDR3 runs 17 residues. Trimming removed 0 bases from V and 5 bases from J, with 18 bases in between. Germline V lookup: CDR1 LNHNV, CDR2 YYDKDF (reference sequence). The CDR3 reads CATSRDIVFLAGDTQYF. The CDR3 coding sequence is TGTGCCACCAGCAGAGATATTGTTTTCCTAGCTGGAGATACGCAGTATTTT.

This chain uses TRBV11-2 with TRBJ2-7, with a weak D call TRBD2 (6 bases). The germline CDR1 and CDR2 sequences are SGHAT and FQNNGV. The CDR3 covers 15 residues. V was trimmed by 4 bases and J by 4 bases, leaving 17 bases between them. Written as DNA, the CDR3 is TGTGCCAGCAGCTCGCAGACTAGTGCGAGGTACGAGCAGTACTTC. Its protein product is CASSSQTSARYEQYF.

The chain joins TRBV2 to TRBJ2-5, with 7 bases aligning to TRBD1. Germline trimming cut 2 bases from V and 1 base from J; bases unmatched to any gene: 10. CDR3 length: 17 amino acids. Germline assignment: CDR1 SNHLY and CDR2 FYNNEI. The CDR3 nucleotides are TGTGCCAGCAGTGAATGGGGGACAGCCCCTTTCCAAGAGACCCAGTACTTC. Translation: CASSEWGTAPFQETQYF.

The V gene is TRBV19, the J gene TRBJ1-1, with D unclear. V dropped 7 bases and J dropped 1 base, with 7 bases sitting between them. From germline, CDR1 is LNHDA and CDR2 SQIVND (reference sequence). This CDR3 is 12 amino acids long. In nucleotides, the CDR3 is TGTGCCAGTATAGGGCAGAACACTGAAGCTTTCTTT. Encoded protein: CASIGQNTEAFF.

CDR3 coding DNA: TGTGCCACTGTGGGATTGGGCTACGAGCAGTACTTC. This codes for CATVGLGYEQYF. This sequence joins TRBV27 and TRBJ2-7, with D hard to call. Per germline, CDR1 MNHEY and CDR2 SMNVEV (reference sequence). V lost 10 bases to trimming and J lost 3 bases, with 13 bases between them. This CDR3 has 12 amino acids.

The chain employs TRBV7-2 and TRBJ2-6; D uncertain. The V and J ends lost 4 bases and 1 base respectively, with 8 bases between them. From germline, CDR1 is SGHTA and CDR2 FQGNSA. This CDR3 is 15 amino acids long. CDR3 sequence: CASSSTSSGANVLTF. The CDR3 nucleotides are TGTGCCAGCAGCTCGACGTCATCTGGGGCCAACGTCCTGACTTTC.

This clone was detected a few times. The CDR3 here is CASIGIFSGNTIYF. The DNA of the CDR3 is TGTGCCAGCATCGGGATATTCTCTGGAAACACCATATATTTT. The V and J genes are TRBV2 and TRBJ1-3; D uncertain. Germline CDR1 SNHLY, CDR2 FYNNEI. V gave up 7 bases and J gave up 0 bases, with 10 bases separating them. The CDR3 is 14 residues long.

The chain couples TRBV28 to TRBJ2-5; no clear D gene. V was pared by 4 bases and J by 4 bases, with 10 bases between. Per the germline V gene, CDR1 is MDHEN and CDR2 is SYDVKM. The CDR3 runs to 13 residues. CDR3 coding DNA: TGTGCCAGCAGTTCCGCGCCCTCAGAGACCCAGTACTTC. It specifies CASSSAPSETQYF.

The V and J genes are TRBV9 and TRBJ2-5; 7 bases match TRBD2. The V segment lost 2 bases and the J segment 5 bases; nucleotides outside the gene matches: 6. Per germline, CDR1 SGDLS and CDR2 YYNGEE. The length of the CDR3 is 14 residues. In nucleotides, the CDR3 is TGTGCCAGCAGCGTTACAGCGGGAAAGGAGACCCAGTACTTC. Protein product: CASSVTAGKETQYF.